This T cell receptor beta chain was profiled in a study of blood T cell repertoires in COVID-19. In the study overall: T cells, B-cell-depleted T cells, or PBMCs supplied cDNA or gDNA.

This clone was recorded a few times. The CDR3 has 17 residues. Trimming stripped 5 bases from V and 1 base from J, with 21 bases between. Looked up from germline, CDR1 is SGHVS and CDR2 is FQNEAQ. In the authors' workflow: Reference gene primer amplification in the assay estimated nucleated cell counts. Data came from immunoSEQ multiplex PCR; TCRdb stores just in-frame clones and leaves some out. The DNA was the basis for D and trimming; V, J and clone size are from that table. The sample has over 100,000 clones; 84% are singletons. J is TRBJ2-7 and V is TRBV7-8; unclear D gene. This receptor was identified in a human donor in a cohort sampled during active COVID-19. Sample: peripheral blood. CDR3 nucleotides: TGTGCCAGCAGCCCACCTACGCGCCCTTTCCCGTCCTACGAGCAGTACTTC. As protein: CASSPPTRPFPSYEQYF.